This TCR beta chain was identified during a study of T cells in Graves' hyperthyroidism and ophthalmopathy (dated by TCRdb to the late 2010s). Study-level background: Peripheral blood samples were taken at the time of initial diagnosis, prior to any treatment. The roughly 90 discovery patients were divided at random into training and test sets in a 7:3 ratio. The paper describes TCR Vbeta CDR3 sequencing of 120 to 150 peripheral blood samples, made up of approximately 40 ophthalmopathy patients, roughly 75 hyperthyroidism patients and 17 progressor patients. Whether ophthalmopathy could be predicted prospectively was tested in an independent validation cohort made up of under 20 hyperthyroidism patients plus 17 patients who later progressed to ophthalmopathy. Following sampling, methimazole starting at 30 mg daily was given to hyperthyroidism patients, and high-dose intravenous methylprednisolone was given to ophthalmopathy patients. In several Graves' hyperthyroidism patients, the study also compared T-cell repertoires from thyroid tissue with T-cell repertoires from blood. To identify distinguishing TCR V-J signatures, a discovery cohort of about a hundred patients was used, comprising 43 with Graves' ophthalmopathy and some 60 with stable Graves' hyperthyroidism.

Between the V and J ends, shortened by 8 bases and 5 bases respectively, the junction contains 8 bases. The germline V gene encodes CDR1 MDHEN and CDR2 SYDVKM. Inclusive of the bounding cysteine and phenylalanine, the CDR3 is 11 residues long. This entry keeps only the CDR3 DNA: 33 bases, framed from base 1. Results and caveats for the whole study, not just this receptor: In validation, the model predicted progression to ophthalmopathy with 60% to 71% sensitivity and 72.22% specificity, a median of about six months before onset. No statistical method was used to set the sample size in advance, and investigators knew the group allocation. A 13 V-J signature model separated ophthalmopathy from stable hyperthyroidism, with approximately 87% sensitivity and around 84% specificity in cross-validation and 80%/75% in testing. Most expanded thyroid clonotypes (frequency above 0.001) were also detected in blood, a finding suggesting that blood repertoires may reflect thyroid immune responses.

Stable Graves' hyperthyroidism was defined as no progression to ophthalmopathy during 18 months of follow-up. The hyperthyroidism patients were between 18 and 65 years old and newly diagnosed, with a disease duration of less than 2 months. The study excluded patients with uncontrolled infections, other autoimmune diseases, pregnancy or lactation. Clinical symptoms, serum thyroxine and TRAb, thyroid ultrasound, and orbital computed tomography formed the basis for the diagnoses. PBMCs were isolated from more than 9 ml of fresh peripheral blood by Ficoll-Paque density gradient centrifugation. Total RNA was extracted with Trizol reagent, and quality was checked on an Agilent 2100 Bioanalyzer. Amplification of TCR beta CDR3 regions was carried out from RNA transcripts. A first-round RT-PCR of the TCR CDR3 used the HTBI primer set with the Qiagen OneStep RT-PCR kit. A second multiplex PCR round built the libraries, followed by size selection and purification. Paired-end sequencing of the libraries was performed with 100 bp reads on an Illumina HiSeq2000. Turning to the authors' computational methods: Raw data were processed with SOAPnuke, discarding reads with adapters, uncalled bases, mean Phred below 15, or no exact constant-primer or identifier match. High-quality paired reads were merged with COPE v1.2.5, and unique nucleotide sequences were defined as clonotypes. MiTCR v1.1 was used to align the clonotypes against IMGT TRBV, TRBD and TRBJ reference segments. Only V-J combinations with frequency above 0.0001, covering about 99% of repertoires, were analysed. A TCS score was defined as the ratio of F50 (clonal expansion) to E x V (chaos), with BLOSUM62-based TCRdist applied between CDR3 peptides within each V-J. Welch's t-statistics and random forest reduced around 510 V-J features to 13, which were used in a naive Bayes classifier (R e1071). Clones were called with MiXCR by TCRdb after fastp trimmed the public reads at Q25, and only in-frame beta chains were retained. Rows are combined by CDR3 protein, so each entry shows the most common genes and DNA. TCRdb's processing, not the study's, gives the V and J calls here. Counted in this sample were 600,000 to 900,000 distinct CDR3 sequences; around 17% of them appeared once. Of the sample, approximately 8.4% falls within the top ten clones.

This clonotype was seen ten or more times. Its antigen is not yet known. No base qualities exist here, and no much larger clone lies one base off it. The receptor was derived from a man between 18 and 29 years old with Graves' hyperthyroidism. Sequencing was performed on blood. The chain employs TRBV28 and TRBJ2-3, with TRBD2 tentatively as D gene (6 bases match). At the DNA level, the sequence is TGTGCCAGCCTCGGGGGAGATACGCAGTATTTT. It translates to CASLGGDTQYF. With all but the CDR3 taken from the reference TRBV28 and TRBJ2-3 genes, the full variable domain is: DVKVTQSSRYLVKRTGEKVFLECVQDMDHENMFWYRQDPGLGLRLIYFSYDVKMKEKGDIPEGYSVSREKKERFSLILESASTNQTSMYLCASLGGDTQYFGPGTRLTVL.